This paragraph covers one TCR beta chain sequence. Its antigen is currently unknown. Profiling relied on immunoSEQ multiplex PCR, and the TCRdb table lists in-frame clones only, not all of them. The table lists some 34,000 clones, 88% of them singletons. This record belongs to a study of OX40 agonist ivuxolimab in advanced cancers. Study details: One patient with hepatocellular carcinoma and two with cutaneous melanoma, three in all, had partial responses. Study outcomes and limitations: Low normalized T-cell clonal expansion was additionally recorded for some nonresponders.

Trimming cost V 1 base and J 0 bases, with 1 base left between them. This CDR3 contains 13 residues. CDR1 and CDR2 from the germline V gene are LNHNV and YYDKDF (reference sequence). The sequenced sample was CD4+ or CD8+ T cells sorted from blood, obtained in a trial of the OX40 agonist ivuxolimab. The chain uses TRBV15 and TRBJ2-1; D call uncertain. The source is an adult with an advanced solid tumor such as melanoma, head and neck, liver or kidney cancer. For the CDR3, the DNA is TGTGCCACCAGCAGAGGCTCCTACAATGAGCAGTTCTTC. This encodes CATSRGSYNEQFF. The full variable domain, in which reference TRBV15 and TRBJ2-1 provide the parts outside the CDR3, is DAMVIQNPRYQVTQFGKPVTLSCSQTLNHNVMYWYQQKSSQAPKLLFHYYDKDFNNEADTPDNFQSRRPNTSFCFLDIRSPGLGDTAMYLCATSRGSYNEQFFGPGTRLTVL.